The 20 T cell receptor beta chains given below trace back to one sample, sequenced in a study of blood T cell repertoires in COVID-19. Sequencing used immunoSEQ multiplex PCR; TCRdb keeps in-frame clones, though not all of them. The sample lists around 72,000 clones, around 81% seen once, with 20% to 25% in the top ten. Sequencing input: peripheral blood. The receptors come from a woman between 65 and 79 years old with acute or convalescent COVID-19.

This chain links TRBV6-1 with TRBJ1-1; the match to TRBD1 covers 7 bases. V trimming: 7 bases; J trimming: 4 bases; junction bases outside the gene matches: 9. Germline CDR1 is MNHNS and CDR2 is SASEGT. CDR3 length: 14 residues. CDR3 in DNA: TGTGCCAGCACCCCACAGGGGTCGAGCACTGAAGCTTTCTTT. This codes for CASTPQGSSTEAFF.

The chain is built from TRBV7-2 and TRBJ2-7, with 14 bases lining up with TRBD2. Germline-derived CDR1 and CDR2 are SGHTA and FQGNSA. J gave up 3 bases and V 6 bases, and 4 bases lay outside the gene matches. The CDR3 extends over 15 amino acids. The CDR3 region has the DNA TGTGCCAGCAGTCGGACTAGCGGGAGGATCTACGAGCAGTACTTC. Amino acids: CASSRTSGRIYEQYF.

This chain links TRBV19 with TRBJ2-7; 11 bases fit TRBD2. Germline CDR1 LNHDA, CDR2 SQIVND (reference sequence). Trimming at V came to 5 bases and at J to 0 bases, leaving 3 bases not matched to a gene. The CDR3 has 15 residues. Here the CDR3 reads CASSFTSGGSYEQYF. The CDR3 DNA follows: TGTGCCAGTAGTTTTACTAGCGGGGGCTCCTACGAGCAGTACTTC. The full variable domain, with the rest looked up from reference TRBV19 and TRBJ2-7, is DGGITQSPKYLFRKEGQNVTLSCEQNLNHDAMYWYRQDPGQGLRLIYYSQIVNDFQKGDIAEGYSVSREKKESFPLTVTSAQKNPTAFYLCASSFTSGGSYEQYFGPGTRLTVT.

V and J are TRBV28 and TRBJ2-7; 9 bases agree with TRBD1. CDR3 length: 14 residues. V shed 8 bases and J 7 bases; nucleotides not matched to a gene: 12. Germline V gene data show CDR1 as MDHEN and CDR2 as SYDVKM. Written as DNA, the CDR3 is TGTGCCAGCGGCTTAAACAGGGGGCGCAGTGAGCAGTACTTC. Translating it yields CASGLNRGRSEQYF.

This chain links TRBV10-2 with TRBJ2-7; D might be TRBD1 (5 bases). Trimming took off 6 bases at V and 5 bases at J, with 14 bases between the two ends. Germline V gene lookup returns CDR1 WSHSY and CDR2 SAAADI. CDR3 length equals 13 residues. CDR3 in DNA: TGCGCCAGCAGCAGGGTTAAGAGGAACGAGCAGTACTTC. Protein product: CASSRVKRNEQYF.

V gene TRBV18 combines with J gene TRBJ2-1; 13 nucleotides line up with TRBD2. The CDR3 runs 18 residues. The J segment lost 2 bases and the V segment lost 0 bases, leaving 4 bases of the junction unmatched. CDR1 and CDR2 from the germline V gene are KGHSH and LQKENI. CDR3 in amino acids: CASSPPKLAGGPYNEQFF. The CDR3 region has the DNA TGTGCCAGCTCACCACCGAAACTAGCGGGAGGGCCCTACAATGAGCAGTTCTTC.

The table lists this clone with a count of one. CDR3 bases: TGTGCCAGCAGAGGAAGACTGGGGACAGCCACTGAAGCTTTCTTT. Protein: CASRGRLGTATEAFF. This rearrangement joins TRBV2 to TRBJ1-1; 7 bases agree with TRBD1. Germline CDR1 SNHLY, CDR2 FYNNEI. J gave up 4 bases and V 6 bases, and 11 bases lay outside the gene matches. The CDR3 is 15 amino acids.

This sequence joins TRBV6-5 and TRBJ1-2; 10 nucleotides line up with TRBD1. The CDR3 has 15 residues. Trimming cost V 2 bases and J 5 bases; bases outside gene matches: 5. CDR1 MNHEY and CDR2 SVGAGI come from the germline V gene. CDR3 protein: CASSYRQGAWYGYTF. Written as DNA, the CDR3 is TGTGCCAGCAGTTACCGACAGGGGGCCTGGTATGGCTACACCTTC.

This clone was picked up a small number of times. The V call is TRBV18, the J call TRBJ1-5; D not resolved. This CDR3 is 16 amino acids long. V dropped 3 bases and J dropped 1 base, with 13 bases sitting between them. Per the germline V gene, CDR1 is KGHSH and CDR2 is LQKENI. The CDR3 DNA is TGTGCCAGCTCACCTGGTGCGGACTCGAGCAATCAGCCCCAGCATTTT. It encodes CASSPGADSSNQPQHF.

This chain uses TRBV5-6 with TRBJ1-1; 8 bases are shared with TRBD1. Germline CDR1 and CDR2: SGHDT and YYEEEE. This CDR3 comprises 14 residues. The ends lost 4 bases at V and 4 bases at J; junction bases unmatched: 6. Here the CDR3 reads CASSGRTGITEAFF. CDR3 coding DNA: TGTGCCAGCAGCGGGCGGACAGGGATCACTGAAGCTTTCTTT.

This chain links TRBV18 with TRBJ2-1; TRBD1 might be the D (6 bases). CDR3 size: 14 residues. Trimming took off 3 bases at V and 10 bases at J, with 16 bases between the two ends. Germline lookup yields CDR1 KGHSH and CDR2 LQKENI. CDR3 bases: TGTGCCAGCTCACCGGGGTCCCGTACAGGGGAGCAGTTCTTC. Its translation: CASSPGSRTGEQFF. The whole variable domain, remainder taken from reference TRBV18 and TRBJ2-1, is NAGVMQNPRHLVRRRGQEARLRCSPMKGHSHVYWYRQLPEEGLKFMVYLQKENIIDESGMPKERFSAEFPKEGPSILRIQQVVRGDSAAYFCASSPGSRTGEQFFGPGTRLTVL.

Concerning this clone itself: The identical CDR3 is also encoded by other nucleotide sequences in the sample. This chain joins TRBV7-2 and TRBJ1-1, with D possibly being TRBD1 (6 bases). Germline values: CDR1 SGHTA, CDR2 FQGNSA. V lost 3 bases and J lost 5, with 13 bases in between. The CDR3 is made up of 14 amino acids. The CDR3 DNA is TGTGCCAGCAGCTTGGGGGGGGCCGGGACTGAAGCTTTCTTT. Residues: CASSLGGAGTEAFF. Together with reference TRBV7-2 and TRBJ1-1, the CDR3 gives the full variable domain: GAGVSQSPSNKVTEKGKDVELRCDPISGHTALYWYRQSLGQGLEFLIYFQGNSAPDKSGLPSDRFSAERTGGSVSTLTIQRTQQEDSAVYLCASSLGGAGTEAFFGQGTRLTVV.

The rearrangement links TRBV28 to TRBJ1-6, with 9 bases that match TRBD1. Looked up from germline, CDR1 is MDHEN and CDR2 is SYDVKM. The CDR3 has 16 amino acids. After removal of 4 bases from V and 5 bases from J, the junction contained 6 bases not matched to a gene. Written as DNA, the CDR3 is TGTGCCAGCAGTTACACCGGGACAGGGAATAATTCACCCCTCCACTTT. This translates into CASSYTGTGNNSPLHF.

This clone was observed a few times. The V gene is TRBV28, the J gene TRBJ2-5; TRBD1 might be the D (5 bases). Germline lookup yields CDR1 MDHEN and CDR2 SYDVKM. CDR3 length: 15 amino acids. V was trimmed by 6 bases and J by 4 bases, leaving 18 bases between them. CDR3 DNA: TGTGCCAGCAGCGAACAGGCCCCCCCCGGAGAGACCCAGTACTTC. This gives the protein CASSEQAPPGETQYF.

The chain joins TRBV9 to TRBJ1-6, with D unresolved. V lost 3 bases and J 6 bases, leaving 10 bases between the germline ends. CDR1 and CDR2 (germline): SGDLS, YYNGEE. The CDR3 is 14 residues long. CDR3 protein: CASSGGRGNSPLHF. DNA of the CDR3: TGTGCCAGCAGCGGCGGACGGGGTAATTCACCCCTCCACTTT.

J is TRBJ2-6 and V is TRBV19, with 7 bases lining up with TRBD1. The length of the CDR3 is 19 residues. Germline CDR1 LNHDA, CDR2 SQIVND (reference sequence). Losses at the gene ends were 7 bases for V and 0 bases for J; bases not matched to a gene: 15. The CDR3: CASIKSLGQMSSGANVLTF. Here the CDR3 DNA reads TGTGCCAGTATCAAATCTCTGGGACAGATGAGCTCTGGGGCCAACGTCCTGACTTTC.

The chain is built from TRBV5-1 and TRBJ1-3; 7 bases align to TRBD1. Trimming cost V 3 bases and J 4 bases; bases outside gene matches: 4. Germline V CDR1 and CDR2: SGHRS, YFSETQ. The CDR3 runs 14 residues. The CDR3 protein is CASSSTGFGNTIYF. CDR3 DNA sequence: TGCGCCAGCAGCTCGACAGGGTTCGGAAACACCATATATTTT.

The chain couples TRBV18 to TRBJ1-2; D gene unclear. The V and J ends lost 3 bases and 7 bases respectively, with 15 bases between them. The CDR3 runs 14 residues. CDR1 is KGHSH and CDR2 is LQKENI in the germline V gene. The DNA for the CDR3 is TGTGCCAGCTCACCCAGCGGGTCTGCGGGTGGCTACACCTTC. Protein sequence: CASSPSGSAGGYTF. The full variable domain, in which reference TRBV18 and TRBJ1-2 provide the parts outside the CDR3, is NAGVMQNPRHLVRRRGQEARLRCSPMKGHSHVYWYRQLPEEGLKFMVYLQKENIIDESGMPKERFSAEFPKEGPSILRIQQVVRGDSAAYFCASSPSGSAGGYTFGSGTRLTVV.

The J gene is TRBJ2-1, the V gene TRBV4-1; the match to TRBD1 covers 9 bases. This CDR3 is 19 amino acids long. Per germline, CDR1 MGHRA and CDR2 YSYEKL. V dropped 8 bases and J dropped 7; count of bases not matched to a gene: 24. The CDR3 loop reads CASRLSFLMGQGNWNEQFF. CDR3 nucleotide sequence: TGCGCCAGCCGCCTCAGCTTCCTTATGGGACAGGGAAATTGGAATGAGCAGTTCTTC.

This clone was counted a single time. This chain joins TRBV15 and TRBJ2-1; 16 nucleotides agree with TRBD2. The CDR3 is 18 residues long. The junction had 6 bases not matched to a gene; V was cut back by 5 bases and J by 2 bases. Germline V gene data show CDR1 as LNHNV and CDR2 as YYDKDF (reference sequence). CDR3 amino acids: CATSRPGTSGRAYNEQFF. CDR3 coding DNA: TGTGCCACCAGCCGTCCCGGGACTAGCGGGAGGGCCTACAATGAGCAGTTCTTC.